Shown below are 15 T cell receptor beta chains from a single sample sequenced in a study of shared clonotypes between healthy human individuals. The protocol was immunoSEQ multiplex PCR, while the TCRdb copy is restricted to in-frame clones and leaves out a portion. Of some 300,000 clones in the sample, more than 60% were seen once. Sequences were obtained from memory CD4+ T cells sorted from blood. Subset specified: CD45RA-negative fraction. These receptors originate from a man in his thirties or forties in good health.

The genes are TRBV7-8 and TRBJ2-7, with unresolved D. Trimming took off 1 base at V and 2 bases at J, with 12 bases between the two ends. CDR1 is SGHVS and CDR2 is FQNEAQ in the germline V gene. CDR3 length: 15 residues. The CDR3 is CASSLVGSITYEQYF. DNA for the CDR3: TGTGCCAGCAGCTTAGTGGGCTCCATCACCTACGAGCAGTACTTC.

The chain has TRBV6-1 and TRBJ2-7, with a weak D call TRBD1 (6 bases). CDR1 and CDR2 (germline): MNHNS, SASEGT. V lost 2 bases and J 3 bases, leaving 14 bases between the germline ends. The CDR3 is 15 amino acids. In DNA, the CDR3 is TGTGCCAGCAGTGAATTGGGACATTATATCTACGAGCAGTACTTC. Translating it yields CASSELGHYIYEQYF.

The rearrangement joins TRBV7-6 to TRBJ2-1; D is unclear. The CDR3 sequence is 15 residues long. Germline V gene sequence: CDR1 SGHVS, CDR2 FNYEAQ. V was trimmed by 2 bases and J by 1 base, leaving 9 bases between them. The CDR3 DNA sequence: TGTGCCAGCAGCTTAATGGGCAGTTCCTACAATGAGCAGTTCTTC. The encoded protein is CASSLMGSSYNEQFF.

The chain carries TRBV10-3 and TRBJ2-2, with D perhaps matching TRBD2 (6 bases). Trimming left V 0 bases short and J 6 bases short, with 8 bases between. This CDR3 comprises 14 residues. In germline, CDR1 is ENHRY, CDR2 SYGVKD. The CDR3 reads CAISESGGAGELFF. CDR3 DNA sequence: TGTGCCATCAGTGAGTCGGGAGGCGCCGGGGAGCTGTTTTTT.

The gene calls are TRBV28 and TRBJ2-7, with a possible D match to TRBD1 (6 bases). In germline, CDR1 is MDHEN, CDR2 SYDVKM. The length of the CDR3 is 16 residues. V was clipped by 6 bases and J by 5 bases, with 23 bases between them. The CDR3 DNA sequence: TGTGCCAGCAGCGGAACCACAGGGTGGAGCAGCAACGAGCAGTACTTC. It specifies CASSGTTGWSSNEQYF.

This clone was recorded only once. The V and J genes are TRBV28 and TRBJ1-1, with 7 bases identical to TRBD1. The V gene's germline CDR1 is MDHEN and CDR2 SYDVKM. With V trimmed by 2 bases and J by 1 base, 4 bases remained unmatched. The CDR3 sequence is 15 residues long. DNA of the CDR3: TGTGCCAGCAGTTTACCAACAGGGGAGAACACTGAAGCTTTCTTT. It specifies CASSLPTGENTEAFF.

The chain has TRBV5-1 and TRBJ1-2; maybe TRBD1 (5 bases). CDR3 size: 14 residues. The V gene's germline CDR1 is SGHRS and CDR2 YFSETQ. V was cut by 2 bases and J by 3 bases, with 11 bases left in between. This chain's CDR3 is CASSFGTGYYGYTF. The DNA of the CDR3 is TGCGCCAGCAGCTTCGGAACAGGCTACTATGGCTACACCTTC.

This clone was observed a few times. This chain uses TRBV15 with TRBJ2-5; D is unclear. The V gene lost 0 bases and the J gene lost 2 bases, with 16 bases spanning the gap. Germline assignment: CDR1 LNHNV and CDR2 YYDKDF (reference sequence). The CDR3 covers 17 residues. CDR3 sequence reads: CATSRDYGIGQQETQYF. The DNA for the CDR3 is TGTGCCACCAGCAGAGATTATGGAATCGGGCAACAAGAGACCCAGTACTTC.

The V call is TRBV7-6, the J call TRBJ2-7; D may match TRBD1 or TRBD2 (5 bases each). V lost 1 base and J lost 2, with 12 bases in between. CDR1 and CDR2 (germline): SGHVS, FNYEAQ. CDR3 size: 15 residues. As DNA, the CDR3 is TGTGCCAGCAGCTTAGAGATGGGGGACCCCTACGAGCAGTACTTC. Its protein product is CASSLEMGDPYEQYF.

The chain is built from TRBV7-2 and TRBJ2-1; 9 bases agree with TRBD2. There are 16 residues in the CDR3. The germline V gene has CDR1 SGHTA and CDR2 FQGNSA. V was pared by 1 base and J by 4 bases, with 5 bases of the junction left unmatched. This CDR3 is CASSLVVSGSYNEQFF. The DNA of the CDR3 is TGTGCCAGCAGCTTAGTTGTTAGCGGGAGTTACAATGAGCAGTTCTTC.

The table lists this clone with a few counts. This rearrangement joins TRBV4-1 to TRBJ1-3; the D is unclear. The V end lost 1 base, the J end lost 0 bases, and 7 bases lay between the germline ends. CDR1 is MGHRA, CDR2 YSYEKL, per germline. The CDR3 runs to 15 residues. This CDR3 reads CASSQADFSGNTIYF. The CDR3 DNA reads as TGCGCCAGCAGCCAAGCTGACTTCTCTGGAAACACCATATATTTT.

This clone was recorded once. V and J are TRBV2 and TRBJ2-3; TRBD2 matches 9 bases. The V gene end was trimmed by 5 bases and the J gene end by 7 bases; junction bases not matched to a gene: 10. Per germline, CDR1 SNHLY and CDR2 FYNNEI. The CDR3 sequence is 15 residues long. The CDR3 sequence is CASSQRLADLNTQYF. In DNA form, the CDR3 reads TGTGCCAGCAGTCAAAGACTAGCGGATCTTAATACGCAGTATTTT.

The chain is built from TRBV5-4 and TRBJ2-7, with TRBD1 matching over 9 bases. CDR1 and CDR2 from the germline V gene are SGHNT and YYREEE (reference sequence). CDR3 length: 14 residues. V was clipped by 4 bases and J by 5 bases; unmatched bases: 7. CDR3 region: CASSTPRDRDEQYF. CDR3 DNA: TGTGCCAGCAGCACCCCCCGGGACAGGGACGAGCAGTACTTC.

V is TRBV7-8 and J is TRBJ2-7, with TRBD1 matching over 9 bases. Losses at the gene ends were 3 bases for V and 4 bases for J; bases not matched to a gene: 7. Germline V lookup: CDR1 SGHVS, CDR2 FQNEAQ. The CDR3 is 15 residues long. CDR3 bases: TGTGCCAGCAGCTTCCGACCGACAGGGGGATACGAGCAGTACTTC. This gives the protein CASSFRPTGGYEQYF.

The J gene is TRBJ1-1, the V gene TRBV11-3; D is unclear. Germline V gene lookup returns CDR1 SGHNT and CDR2 YENEEA. CDR3 length equals 15 residues. Trimming stripped 1 base from V and 0 bases from J, with 9 bases between. CDR3 nucleotides: TGTGCCAGCAGCTTAGTTTTTCAAATGAACACTGAAGCTTTCTTT. Its protein product is CASSLVFQMNTEAFF. Together with reference TRBV11-3 and TRBJ1-1, the CDR3 gives the full variable domain: EAGVVQSPRYKIIEKKQPVAFWCNPISGHNTLYWYLQNLGQGPELLIRYENEEAVDDSQLPKDRFSAERLKGVDSTLKIQPAELGDSAVYLCASSLVFQMNTEAFFGQGTRLTVV.